The 10 T cell receptor beta chains reported below all come from one sample, sequenced in a study of T cell changes during pregnancy in multiple sclerosis. This table comes from immunoSEQ multiplex PCR, and its TCRdb copy is limited to in-frame clones, with some not included. The sample lists 40,000 to 50,000 clones, roughly 92% seen once, with 0.37% in the top ten. This sample comprised CD4+ T cells from peripheral blood mononuclear cells, obtained in the second trimester of pregnancy. The receptors here all came from a female donor in good health, enrolled as a control in a pregnancy study.

This clone was observed once. This chain links TRBV27 with TRBJ2-1; D gene uncertain. Germline V gene sequence: CDR1 MNHEY, CDR2 SMNVEV (reference sequence). V lost 2 bases, J lost 4 bases, and 6 bases lay in between. The CDR3 spans 13 residues. This CDR3 is CASSLNSYNEQFF. CDR3 sequence (DNA): TGTGCCAGCAGTTTAAACTCATACAATGAGCAGTTCTTC.

This clone has a single count. This chain joins TRBV25-1 and TRBJ2-1, with 7 bases matching TRBD2. Germline assignment: CDR1 MGHDK and CDR2 SYGVNS. CDR3 length: 14 amino acids. Trimming cost V 4 bases and J 2 bases; bases outside gene matches: 2. The CDR3 DNA is TGTGCCAGCAGTGCCGGGACTACCTACAATGAGCAGTTCTTC. Protein product: CASSAGTTYNEQFF.

This chain connects TRBV4-2 to TRBJ2-2; TRBD2 matches at 14 bases. J lost 6 bases, V lost 4 bases, and 7 bases had no gene match. CDR1 is LGHNA and CDR2 is YNFKEQ in the germline V gene. The CDR3 is made up of 17 amino acids. The CDR3 region has the DNA TGTGCCAGCAGCCCGGGACTAGCGGGGGCCGGGGCCGGGGAGCTGTTTTTT. Translating it yields CASSPGLAGAGAGELFF.

The chain employs TRBV5-5 and TRBJ1-1; 12 bases align to TRBD1. From germline, CDR1 is SGHKS and CDR2 YYEKEE (reference sequence). The CDR3 is made up of 15 amino acids. V lost 4 bases to trimming and J lost 4 bases; unmatched junction nucleotides: 5. The CDR3 sequence is CASSLGQGAGTEAFF. The CDR3 DNA reads as TGTGCCAGCAGCCTGGGACAGGGGGCTGGCACTGAAGCTTTCTTT.

The chain has TRBV7-8 and TRBJ1-4, with a possible D match to TRBD1 (6 bases). This CDR3 comprises 14 residues. Germline loops: CDR1 SGHVS, CDR2 FQNEAQ. Trimming cost V 5 bases and J 7 bases, with 14 bases left between them. CDR3 DNA: TGTGCCAGCAGCCCACAGGGTTGGGGTGAAAAACTGTTTTTT. Its translation: CASSPQGWGEKLFF.

This clone appeared once. The chain joins TRBV30 to TRBJ2-3; D uncertain. This CDR3 has 14 amino acids. Trimming left V 3 bases short and J 3 bases short, with 13 bases between. Germline loops: CDR1 GTSNPN, CDR2 SVGIG (reference sequence). The CDR3 DNA reads as TGTGCCTGGAGGGCACTCCCCGGGACAGATACGCAGTATTTT. It yields the protein CAWRALPGTDTQYF.

The J gene is TRBJ2-5, the V gene TRBV4-3; a possible D gene is TRBD2 (6 bases). Germline V gene lookup returns CDR1 LGHNA and CDR2 YSLEER. This CDR3 has 16 residues. V dropped 0 bases and J dropped 0 bases, with 11 bases sitting between them. The CDR3 DNA reads as TGCGCCAGCAGCCAAGATTTCCGGGGGAACCAAGAGACCCAGTACTTC. This encodes CASSQDFRGNQETQYF.

This chain links TRBV7-2 with TRBJ1-4; no clear D. V dropped 0 bases and J dropped 8 bases, with 10 bases sitting between them. CDR1 SGHTA and CDR2 FQGNSA come from the germline V gene. The CDR3 is 14 amino acids. The CDR3: CASSLAGSGEKLFF. The CDR3 nucleotides are TGTGCCAGCAGCTTAGCAGGGAGTGGAGAAAAACTGTTTTTT.

V is TRBV4-2 and J is TRBJ2-5; possibly TRBD2 for D (5 bases). Trimming left V 0 bases short and J 5 bases short, with 7 bases between. Germline loops: CDR1 LGHNA, CDR2 YNFKEQ. The CDR3 has 13 residues. The CDR3 spells CASSQERGETQYF. The CDR3 nucleotides read TGTGCCAGCAGCCAAGAGAGAGGGGAGACCCAGTACTTC.

The chain combines TRBV30 with TRBJ1-2; D is unresolved. V was trimmed by 0 bases and J by 2 bases, leaving 13 bases between them. The CDR3 consists of 15 residues. CDR1 and CDR2 from the germline V gene are GTSNPN and SVGIG (reference sequence). DNA for the CDR3: TGTGCCTGGAGTGTCGGCGGCGGCGGAAACTATGGCTACACCTTC. Translated, it gives CAWSVGGGGNYGYTF. Combining the CDR3 with reference TRBV30 and TRBJ1-2 gives the whole variable domain SQTIHQWPATLVQPVGSPLSLECTVEGTSNPNLYWYRQAAGRGLQLLFYSVGIGQISSEVPQNLSASRPQDRQFILSSKKLLLSDSGFYLCAWSVGGGGNYGYTFGSGTRLTVV.